Following are 18 T cell receptor beta chains from one sample sequenced in a study of cytomegalovirus exposure and HLA in healthy donors. In the PCR, 60 Vbeta and 13 Jbeta primers were used. The repertoire was sequenced with immunoSEQ multiplex PCR; TCRdb's copy has only in-frame clones and lacks some. This repertoire shows about 110,000 clones, about 84% found once; its top ten account for around 2.4%. The sample comprised PBMCs. These receptors were obtained from a young man in good health and CMV-seronegative.

The chain recombines TRBV27 with TRBJ2-7; possible D gene TRBD2, 6 bases. Germline V lookup: CDR1 MNHEY, CDR2 SMNVEV (reference sequence). Trimming took off 5 bases at V and 6 bases at J, with 14 bases between the two ends. The CDR3 loop spans 13 amino acids. The CDR3, as DNA: TGTGCCAGCAGTCCCCCGGGAGTCAGCGAGCAGTACTTC. It yields the protein CASSPPGVSEQYF.

The chain couples TRBV18 to TRBJ1-1; 8 positions match TRBD1. The germline V gene has CDR1 KGHSH and CDR2 LQKENI. Unmatched junction bases numbered 3, after V lost 2 bases and J lost 4 bases. The CDR3 contains 14 residues. The CDR3 DNA sequence: TGTGCCAGCTCACCAAGACAGGGGACCACTGAAGCTTTCTTT. This gives the protein CASSPRQGTTEAFF.

The chain employs TRBV9 and TRBJ2-7, with a weak D call TRBD1 (6 bases). The length of the CDR3 is 15 residues. Germline loops: CDR1 SGDLS, CDR2 YYNGEE. V dropped 4 bases and J dropped 4 bases, with 18 bases sitting between them. The CDR3, as DNA: TGTGCCAGCAGCACCGGAACAGGGCGGTTATACGAGCAGTACTTC. It codes for CASSTGTGRLYEQYF.

The chain joins TRBV19 to TRBJ2-7; TRBD1 matches at 8 bases. The CDR3 has 13 amino acids. The germline V gene has CDR1 LNHDA and CDR2 SQIVND (reference sequence). J gave up 2 bases and V 8 bases, and 5 bases lay outside the gene matches. The CDR3 protein is CASGQGATYEQYF. The CDR3 DNA sequence: TGTGCCAGTGGGCAGGGGGCCACCTACGAGCAGTACTTC.

The CDR3, as DNA: TGTGCCAGCAGTTACTCCGGACAGCGCACTGAAGCTTTCTTT. It specifies CASSYSGQRTEAFF. This chain uses TRBV6-5 with TRBJ1-1, with TRBD1 as a possible D gene (6 bases). CDR1 is MNHEY and CDR2 is SVGAGI in the germline V gene. Trimming stripped 0 bases from V and 4 bases from J, with 9 bases between. This CDR3 comprises 14 residues.

The V and J genes are TRBV4-1 and TRBJ2-7; possibly TRBD1 for D (6 bases). The CDR3 consists of 14 residues. Germline CDR1 reads MGHRA; CDR2 reads YSYEKL. The germline V and J ends were trimmed by 5 bases and 5 bases, with 16 bases remaining between them. CDR3 DNA: TGCGCCAGCAGCAGCCCACAGGGCGCCCACGAGCAGTACTTC. This sequence encodes CASSSPQGAHEQYF.

This clone was detected only a few times. This chain links TRBV29-1 with TRBJ1-2; 8 bases line up with TRBD1. Germline V gene lookup returns CDR1 SQVTM and CDR2 ANQGSEA. V was pared by 7 bases and J by 6 bases, with 7 bases of the junction left unmatched. There are 12 residues in the CDR3. The CDR3 DNA reads as TGCAGCGGGACCGGGGGACAGGATGGCTACACCTTC. Protein product: CSGTGGQDGYTF.

The V and J genes are TRBV2 and TRBJ2-3; 13 bases map to TRBD2. This CDR3 region has 17 residues. Germline CDR1 is SNHLY and CDR2 is FYNNEI. V dropped 4 bases and J dropped 7; count of bases not matched to a gene: 11. The CDR3 region has the DNA TGTGCCAGCAGTGGCGGACTAGCGGGAGTCCCTTTGTATACGCAGTATTTT. Translated: CASSGGLAGVPLYTQYF. The full variable domain, in which reference TRBV2 and TRBJ2-3 provide the parts outside the CDR3, is EPEVTQTPSHQVTQMGQEVILRCVPISNHLYFYWYRQILGQKVEFLVSFYNNEISEKSEIFDDQFSVERPDGSNFTLKIRSTKLEDSAMYFCASSGGLAGVPLYTQYFGPGTRLTVL.

This chain links TRBV9 with TRBJ2-2; perhaps TRBD2 as D (6 bases). Germline CDR1 reads SGDLS; CDR2 reads YYNGEE. The CDR3 is 13 amino acids. V was cut by 6 bases and J by 3 bases, with 9 bases left in between. The chain's CDR3 is CASTQRDTGELFF. The CDR3 DNA reads as TGTGCCAGCACCCAGCGGGACACCGGGGAGCTGTTTTTT.

V is TRBV5-4 and J is TRBJ2-1; 13 bases map to TRBD2. Per germline, CDR1 SGHNT and CDR2 YYREEE (reference sequence). The CDR3 runs to 16 residues. The trim removed 0 bases at V and 9 bases at J, leaving 6 bases unmatched. As DNA, the CDR3 is TGTGCCAGCAGCTTGGCCGGGACTAGCGGGAATATTGAGCAGTTCTTC. Residues: CASSLAGTSGNIEQFF.

V and J are TRBV6-1 and TRBJ1-5; D might be TRBD1 (6 bases). V dropped 6 bases and J dropped 1 base, with 10 bases sitting between them. This CDR3 contains 14 residues. Germline-derived CDR1 and CDR2 are MNHNS and SASEGT. This CDR3 reads CASRQGVSNQPQHF. CDR3 in DNA: TGTGCCAGCAGACAGGGTGTCAGCAATCAGCCCCAGCATTTT.

This clone was seen only a few times. The rearrangement links TRBV6-4 to TRBJ2-1, with 10 bases identical to TRBD2. V shed 6 bases and J 7 bases; nucleotides not matched to a gene: 12. The CDR3 has 16 residues. Germline V gene data show CDR1 as MRHNA and CDR2 as SNTAGT. DNA for the CDR3: TGTGCCAGCAGCCCTAAAGGGAGCGGGGGGGCAAATGAGCAGTTCTTC. It translates to CASSPKGSGGANEQFF.

The gene calls are TRBV30 and TRBJ1-5; D perhaps matches TRBD1 (5 bases). The CDR3 has 16 amino acids. Trimming left V 0 bases short and J 5 bases short, with 17 bases between. Germline-derived CDR1 and CDR2 are GTSNPN and SVGIG (reference sequence). This CDR3 is CAWSVQDRSGHQPQHF. In nucleotides, the CDR3 is TGTGCCTGGAGTGTACAGGACCGATCTGGTCATCAGCCCCAGCATTTT. The full variable domain, completed using reference TRBV30 and TRBJ1-5, is SQTIHQWPATLVQPVGSPLSLECTVEGTSNPNLYWYRQAAGRGLQLLFYSVGIGQISSEVPQNLSASRPQDRQFILSSKKLLLSDSGFYLCAWSVQDRSGHQPQHFGDGTRLSIL.

V is TRBV7-2 and J is TRBJ1-2, with 9 bases lining up with TRBD1. CDR1 SGHTA and CDR2 FQGNSA come from the germline V gene. This CDR3 comprises 14 residues. J was trimmed by 8 bases and V by 4 bases; bases with no gene match: 8. CDR3 DNA sequence: TGTGCCAGCAGCTCCGAACAGGGGGCGCCGGGCTACACCTTC. Translated, it gives CASSSEQGAPGYTF.

The V gene is TRBV11-3, the J gene TRBJ2-2; D possibly corresponds to TRBD1 (6 bases). This CDR3 spans 12 amino acids. Trimming left V 10 bases short and J 7 bases short, with 13 bases between. Germline V gene sequence: CDR1 SGHNT, CDR2 YENEEA. CDR3 region: CATSQGRGELFF. The CDR3 DNA follows: TGTGCCACCTCACAGGGCCGCGGGGAGCTGTTTTTT.

V gene TRBV13 combines with J gene TRBJ2-1; TRBD2 matches 10 bases. The trim removed 5 bases at V and 6 bases at J, leaving 4 bases unmatched. Germline V CDR1 and CDR2: PRHDT, FYEKMQ (reference sequence). The CDR3 loop spans 14 amino acids. This chain's CDR3 is CASSPGLARNEQFF. The CDR3 region has the DNA TGTGCCAGCAGCCCGGGACTAGCGCGCAATGAGCAGTTCTTC. Based on the CDR3 plus reference TRBV13 and TRBJ2-1, the full variable domain is AAGVIQSPRHLIKEKRETATLKCYPIPRHDTVYWYQQGPGQDPQFLISFYEKMQSDKGSIPDRFSAQQFSDYHSELNMSSLELGDSALYFCASSPGLARNEQFFGPGTRLTVL.

CDR3 sequence reads: CASSLGLAGDRYEQYF. Written as DNA, the CDR3 is TGTGCCAGCAGCTTGGGACTAGCGGGAGATCGCTACGAGCAGTACTTC. The chain couples TRBV5-4 to TRBJ2-7, with TRBD2 matching over 12 bases. Germline V lookup: CDR1 SGHNT, CDR2 YYREEE (reference sequence). V was pared by 0 bases and J by 3 bases, with 4 bases of the junction left unmatched. The CDR3 has 16 amino acids.

The V gene is TRBV13, the J gene TRBJ1-4; 8 nucleotides match TRBD1. The CDR3 consists of 14 residues. V trimming: 3 bases; J trimming: 7 bases; junction bases outside the gene matches: 4. CDR1 and CDR2 from the germline V gene are PRHDT and FYEKMQ (reference sequence). Written as DNA, the CDR3 is TGTGCCAGCAGCTTGGCAGGGGGCCTTGAAAAACTGTTTTTT. It yields the protein CASSLAGGLEKLFF.